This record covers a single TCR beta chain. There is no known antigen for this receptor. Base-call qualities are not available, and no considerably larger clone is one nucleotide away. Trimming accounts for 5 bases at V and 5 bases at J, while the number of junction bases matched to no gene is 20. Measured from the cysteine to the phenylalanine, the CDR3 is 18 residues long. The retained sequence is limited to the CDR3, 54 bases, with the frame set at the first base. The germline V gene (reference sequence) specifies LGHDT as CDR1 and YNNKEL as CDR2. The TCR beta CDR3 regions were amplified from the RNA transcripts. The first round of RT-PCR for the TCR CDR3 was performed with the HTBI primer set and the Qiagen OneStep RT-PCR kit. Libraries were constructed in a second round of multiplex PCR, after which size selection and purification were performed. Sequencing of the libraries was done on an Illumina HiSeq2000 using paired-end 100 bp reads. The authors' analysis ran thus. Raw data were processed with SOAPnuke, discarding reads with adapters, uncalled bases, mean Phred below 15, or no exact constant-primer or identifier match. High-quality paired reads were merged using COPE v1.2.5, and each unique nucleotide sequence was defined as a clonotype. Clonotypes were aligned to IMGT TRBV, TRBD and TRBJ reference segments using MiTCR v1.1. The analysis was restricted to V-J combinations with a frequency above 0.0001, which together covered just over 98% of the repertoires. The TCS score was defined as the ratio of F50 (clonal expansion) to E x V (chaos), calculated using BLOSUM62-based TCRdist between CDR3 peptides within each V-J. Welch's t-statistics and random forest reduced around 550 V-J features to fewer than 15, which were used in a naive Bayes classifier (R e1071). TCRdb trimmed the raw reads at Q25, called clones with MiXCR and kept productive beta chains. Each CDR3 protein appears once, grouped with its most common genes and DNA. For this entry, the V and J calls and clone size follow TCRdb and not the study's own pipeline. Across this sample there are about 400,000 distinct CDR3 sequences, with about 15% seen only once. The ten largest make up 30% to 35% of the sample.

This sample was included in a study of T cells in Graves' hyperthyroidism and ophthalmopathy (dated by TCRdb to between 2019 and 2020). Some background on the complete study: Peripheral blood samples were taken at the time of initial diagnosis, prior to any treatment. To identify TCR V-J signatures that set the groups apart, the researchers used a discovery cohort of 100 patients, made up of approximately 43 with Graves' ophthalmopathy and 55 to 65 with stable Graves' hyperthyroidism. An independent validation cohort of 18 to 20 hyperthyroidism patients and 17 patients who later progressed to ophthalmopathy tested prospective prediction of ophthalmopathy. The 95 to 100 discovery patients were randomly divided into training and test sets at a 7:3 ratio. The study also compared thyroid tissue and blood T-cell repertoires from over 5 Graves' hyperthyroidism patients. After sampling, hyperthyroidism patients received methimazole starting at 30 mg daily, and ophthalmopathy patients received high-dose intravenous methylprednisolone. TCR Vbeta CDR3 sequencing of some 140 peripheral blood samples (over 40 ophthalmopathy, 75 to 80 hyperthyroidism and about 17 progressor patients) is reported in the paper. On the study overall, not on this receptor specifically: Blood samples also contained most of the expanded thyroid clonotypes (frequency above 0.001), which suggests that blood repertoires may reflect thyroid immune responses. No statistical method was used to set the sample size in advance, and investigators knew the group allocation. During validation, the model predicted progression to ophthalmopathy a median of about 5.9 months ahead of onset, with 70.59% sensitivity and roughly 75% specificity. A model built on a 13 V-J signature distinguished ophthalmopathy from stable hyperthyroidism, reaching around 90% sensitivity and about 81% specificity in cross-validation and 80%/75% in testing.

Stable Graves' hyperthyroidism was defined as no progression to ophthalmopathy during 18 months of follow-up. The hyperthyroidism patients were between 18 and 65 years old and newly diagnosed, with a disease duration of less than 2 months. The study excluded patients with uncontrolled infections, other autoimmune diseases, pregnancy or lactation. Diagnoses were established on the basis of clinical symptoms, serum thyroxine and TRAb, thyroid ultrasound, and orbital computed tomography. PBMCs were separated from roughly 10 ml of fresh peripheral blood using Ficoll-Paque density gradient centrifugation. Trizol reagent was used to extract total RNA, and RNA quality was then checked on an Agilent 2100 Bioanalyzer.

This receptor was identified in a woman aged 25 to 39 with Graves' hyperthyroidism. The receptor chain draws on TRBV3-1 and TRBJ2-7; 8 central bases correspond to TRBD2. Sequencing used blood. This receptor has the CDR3 CASSYLRGPAGVLNEQYF. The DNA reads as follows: TGTGCCAGCAGCTACTTAAGGGGACCAGCGGGAGTCCTGAACGAGCAGTACTTC.